This T cell receptor beta chain came from a study of glioma-infiltrating T cells. Study in general: Glioma patients had dexamethasone for six or fewer days before surgery. Regarding the study as a whole: A blood CDR3 motif signature was depleted in highly divergent patients. Non-neoplastic patients had below-expected tissue-blood divergence, while all gliomas exceeded expectation.

About this clonotype: Its target is not known.

Germline V lookup: CDR1 SGHRS, CDR2 YFSETQ. With 2 bases removed from V and 1 base from J, the gap between germline ends came to 15 bases. The CDR3 consists of 17 residues. The iRepertoire nested amplicon-rescue multiplex PCR amplified TCR alpha and beta CDR3s from RNA. Input was roughly 95-450 ng of tissue mRNA or PBMC total RNA. TCRdb passed the multiplex PCR reads through MiXCR, listing each CDR3 protein once. The sample lists 300,000 to 450,000 distinct CDR3 sequences, about 40% seen once, with more than 10% in the top ten. The source material was glioma tissue, nonneoplastic brain tissue, or PBMCs (not recorded which). The sequence came from a human donor with low-grade glioma or glioblastoma, undergoing nonglioma brain surgery, or in good health (not recorded which). The chain has TRBV5-1 and TRBJ2-2; D unresolved. The CDR3 DNA is TGCGCCAGCAGCTTAAGGCGCGACTCGCAGAACACCGGGGAGCTGTTTTTT. Its protein product is CASSLRRDSQNTGELFF. Using reference TRBV5-1 and TRBJ2-2 for the parts outside the CDR3, the full variable domain is KAGVTQTPRYLIKTRGQQVTLSCSPISGHRSVSWYQQTPGQGLQFLFEYFSETQRNKGNFPGRFSGRQFSNSRSEMNVSTLELGDSALYLCASSLRRDSQNTGELFFGEGSRLTVL.